This is a list of T cell receptor beta chains from one sample in a study of CD8+ T cells in alopecia areata. The assay was immunoSEQ multiplex PCR, and TCRdb's table has in-frame clones only and misses some. The sample yields 90,000 to 130,000 clones, approximately 60% seen once. The sample comprised CD8+ T cells sorted from blood. The receptors were gathered from a human donor in good health. Both conserved end residues are part of each CDR3. Fields, in order: V gene, J gene, clone size, D gene, CDR3 protein, CDR3 DNA. A D gene is named only where the DNA matches it firmly. Clone size is not always given. Where it is, it says once, few, many or a class for expanded clones.

v_call: TRBV5-1
j_call: TRBJ2-2
clone_size: once
d_call: TRBD1
cdr3_aa: CASSPLRTGINTGELFF
cdr3_nt: TGCGCCAGCAGCCCACTACGGACAGGGATAAACACCGGGGAGCTGTTTTTT

v_call: TRBV7-8
j_call: TRBJ2-7
clone_size: NA
d_call: NA
cdr3_aa: CASSLGSSSYEQYF
cdr3_nt: TGTGCCAGCAGCTTAGGCAGTAGCTCCTACGAGCAGTACTTC

v_call: TRBV5-6
j_call: TRBJ2-1
clone_size: NA
d_call: NA
cdr3_aa: CASSLTQGRDDEQFF
cdr3_nt: TGTGCCAGCAGTCTCACACAGGGGAGGGACGATGAGCAGTTCTTC

v_call: TRBV6-1
j_call: TRBJ2-7
clone_size: many
d_call: TRBD1
cdr3_aa: CASSPGQGPTYEQYF
cdr3_nt: TGTGCCAGCAGTCCGGGACAGGGTCCTACCTACGAGCAGTACTTC

v_call: TRBV27
j_call: TRBJ1-5
clone_size: few
d_call: NA
cdr3_aa: CASSLSGGNQPQHF
cdr3_nt: TGTGCCAGCAGTTTATCGGGGGGCAATCAGCCCCAGCATTTT

v_call: TRBV6-1
j_call: TRBJ2-5
clone_size: NA
d_call: TRBD1
cdr3_aa: CASRDGQGQETQYF
cdr3_nt: TGTGCCAGCCGTGACGGACAGGGTCAAGAGACCCAGTACTTC

v_call: TRBV7-7
j_call: TRBJ2-2
clone_size: NA
d_call: NA
cdr3_aa: CASAGPHTGELFF
cdr3_nt: TGTGCTAGCGCAGGGCCCCACACCGGGGAGCTGTTTTTT

v_call: TRBV10-3
j_call: TRBJ2-7
clone_size: NA
d_call: NA
cdr3_aa: CAISDGDVTYEQYF
cdr3_nt: TGTGCCATCAGTGACGGGGACGTTACGTACGAGCAGTACTTC

v_call: TRBV27
j_call: TRBJ2-2
clone_size: NA
d_call: TRBD2
cdr3_aa: CASSAGGPTGELFF
cdr3_nt: TGTGCCAGCAGTGCGGGGGGGCCCACCGGGGAGCTGTTTTTT

v_call: TRBV10-2
j_call: TRBJ2-5
clone_size: NA
d_call: TRBD2
cdr3_aa: CASNTGTTYETQYF
cdr3_nt: TGCGCCAGCAATACCGGGACTACGTATGAGACCCAGTACTTC

v_call: TRBV2
j_call: TRBJ2-4
clone_size: NA
d_call: NA
cdr3_aa: CASTAGALAKNIQYF
cdr3_nt: TGTGCCAGCACGGCAGGGGCACTAGCCAAAAACATTCAGTACTTC

v_call: TRBV5-1
j_call: TRBJ2-7
clone_size: NA
d_call: NA
cdr3_aa: CASSRETGIYEQYF
cdr3_nt: TGCGCCAGCAGCCGCGAGACAGGCATCTACGAGCAGTACTTC

v_call: TRBV27
j_call: TRBJ1-1
clone_size: NA
d_call: NA
cdr3_aa: CASTPYPGGNTEAFF
cdr3_nt: TGTGCCAGCACCCCCTACCCTGGGGGTAACACTGAAGCTTTCTTT

v_call: TRBV5-6
j_call: TRBJ2-7
clone_size: NA
d_call: TRBD1
cdr3_aa: CASSAGQGYEQYF
cdr3_nt: TGTGCCAGCAGCGCAGGACAGGGCTACGAGCAGTACTTC

v_call: TRBV5-6
j_call: TRBJ1-3
clone_size: NA
d_call: TRBD1
cdr3_aa: CASSFGQGTGNTIYF
cdr3_nt: TGTGCCAGCAGCTTCGGACAGGGAACAGGAAACACCATATATTTT

v_call: TRBV11-2
j_call: TRBJ2-7
clone_size: NA
d_call: NA
cdr3_aa: CASSLVAAGYEQYF
cdr3_nt: TGTGCCAGCAGCTTAGTGGCCGCGGGCTACGAGCAGTACTTC

v_call: TRBV10-2
j_call: TRBJ1-1
clone_size: NA
d_call: NA
cdr3_aa: CASSEDTEAFF
cdr3_nt: TGCGCCAGCAGTGAAGACACTGAAGCTTTCTTT

v_call: TRBV5-4
j_call: TRBJ2-3
clone_size: NA
d_call: NA
cdr3_aa: CASSLPGTGTDTQYF
cdr3_nt: TGTGCCAGCAGCTTACCCGGGACGGGAACAGATACGCAGTATTTT

v_call: TRBV15
j_call: TRBJ2-7
clone_size: NA
d_call: TRBD1
cdr3_aa: CATSVPGQGVSYEQYF
cdr3_nt: TGTGCCACCAGCGTCCCGGGACAGGGGGTTTCCTACGAGCAGTACTTC

v_call: TRBV7-2
j_call: TRBJ2-5
clone_size: NA
d_call: NA
cdr3_aa: CASSLGLQETQYF
cdr3_nt: TGTGCCAGCAGCTTAGGGCTGCAAGAGACCCAGTACTTC

v_call: TRBV5-6
j_call: TRBJ1-2
clone_size: NA
d_call: NA
cdr3_aa: CASSLGYGYTF
cdr3_nt: TGTGCCAGCAGCTTGGGCTATGGCTACACCTTC

v_call: TRBV29-1
j_call: TRBJ1-1
clone_size: NA
d_call: NA
cdr3_aa: CSVELRGNTEAFF
cdr3_nt: TGCAGCGTTGAACTCAGGGGGAACACTGAAGCTTTCTTT

v_call: TRBV11-2
j_call: TRBJ2-7
clone_size: NA
d_call: TRBD2
cdr3_aa: CASSFPSGRSYEQYF
cdr3_nt: TGTGCCAGCAGCTTCCCTAGCGGAAGATCCTACGAGCAGTACTTC

v_call: TRBV29-1
j_call: TRBJ1-2
clone_size: few
d_call: NA
cdr3_aa: CSVDQGYGYTF
cdr3_nt: TGCAGCGTTGATCAGGGGTATGGCTACACCTTC

v_call: TRBV28
j_call: TRBJ1-4
clone_size: few
d_call: NA
cdr3_aa: CASSSPQGSNEKLFF
cdr3_nt: TGTGCCAGCAGCTCCCCGCAGGGGTCTAATGAAAAACTGTTTTTT

v_call: TRBV29-1
j_call: TRBJ2-7
clone_size: few
d_call: NA
cdr3_aa: CSGNWGVEQYF
cdr3_nt: TGCAGCGGCAACTGGGGTGTCGAGCAGTACTTC

v_call: TRBV5-6
j_call: TRBJ1-5
clone_size: NA
d_call: NA
cdr3_aa: CASSSGGNQPQHF
cdr3_nt: TGTGCCAGCAGCTCCGGAGGGAATCAGCCCCAGCATTTT

v_call: TRBV6-5
j_call: TRBJ2-7
clone_size: NA
d_call: NA
cdr3_aa: CASSTDREYEQYF
cdr3_nt: TGTGCCAGCAGTACAGACCGAGAATACGAGCAGTACTTC

v_call: TRBV10-3
j_call: TRBJ2-7
clone_size: NA
d_call: TRBD1
cdr3_aa: CAITTGTGSYEQYF
cdr3_nt: TGTGCCATCACGACAGGGACGGGGTCCTACGAGCAGTACTTC

v_call: TRBV10-3
j_call: TRBJ2-7
clone_size: few
d_call: TRBD1
cdr3_aa: CAISESWDRTYEQYF
cdr3_nt: TGTGCCATCAGTGAGTCTTGGGACAGGACCTACGAGCAGTACTTC

v_call: TRBV6-5
j_call: TRBJ2-6
clone_size: NA
d_call: TRBD1
cdr3_aa: CASSWTGSSGANVLTF
cdr3_nt: TGTGCCAGCAGTTGGACAGGGAGCTCTGGGGCCAACGTCCTGACTTTC

v_call: TRBV5-6
j_call: TRBJ1-2
clone_size: few
d_call: NA
cdr3_aa: CASSLWAEGYTF
cdr3_nt: TGTGCCAGCAGCCTGTGGGCGGAAGGCTACACCTTC